This T cell receptor (beta chain) was captured by sequencing in a study of somatic mutations in cytotoxic T cells in rheumatoid arthritis. Study-level points and caveats: Relative to age-matched healthy controls, rheumatoid arthritis patients did not differ significantly in CD8+ T-cell clonality. Of some 67 patients, fewer than 10 had a largest CD8+ clone that exceeded 20% of CD8+ cells. TRBV07 showed slight underrepresentation in rheumatoid arthritis patients, unadjusted for multiple comparisons.

Some clones are missing from TCRdb's copy, which holds only in-frame ones; the method was immunoSEQ multiplex PCR. The table records thousands of clones, roughly 70% of them present only once. V lost 5 bases, J lost 8 bases, and 22 bases lay in between. The CDR3 covers 17 residues. Per the germline V gene, CDR1 is MNHEY and CDR2 is SMNVEV (reference sequence). About this clone itself: Antigen: not known.

Blood donors served as healthy controls; their median age was around 58 years (range roughly 21-70), and around 50% were female. This clonotype was obtained from a man aged 40-49 years in good health. The sample taken for sequencing was CD8+ T cells sorted from blood. The V gene is TRBV27, the J gene TRBJ1-6; possibly TRBD1 for D (6 bases). DNA of the CDR3: TGTGCCAGCAGTCCCACCGGGATAGGGGGAGGGGATTCACCCCTCCACTTT. Protein sequence: CASSPTGIGGGDSPLHF.